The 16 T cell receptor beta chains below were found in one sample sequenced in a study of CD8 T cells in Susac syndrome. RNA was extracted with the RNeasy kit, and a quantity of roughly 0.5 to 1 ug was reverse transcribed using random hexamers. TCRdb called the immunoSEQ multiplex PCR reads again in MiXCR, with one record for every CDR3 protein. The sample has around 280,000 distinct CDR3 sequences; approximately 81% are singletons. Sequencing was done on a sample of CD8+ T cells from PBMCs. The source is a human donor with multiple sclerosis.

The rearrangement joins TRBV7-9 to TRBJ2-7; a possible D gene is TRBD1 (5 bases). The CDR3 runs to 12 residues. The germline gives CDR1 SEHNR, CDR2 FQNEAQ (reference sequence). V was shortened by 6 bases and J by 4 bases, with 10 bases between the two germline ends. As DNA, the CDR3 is TGTGCCAGCAGGGCAGGGTTATACGAGCAGTACTTC. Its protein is CASRAGLYEQYF.

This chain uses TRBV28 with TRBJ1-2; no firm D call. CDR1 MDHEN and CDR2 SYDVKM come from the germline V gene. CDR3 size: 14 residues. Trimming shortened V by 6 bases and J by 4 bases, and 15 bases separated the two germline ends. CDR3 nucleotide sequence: TGTGCCAGCAGCTTAATAGACGTAGTCTATGGCTACACCTTC. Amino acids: CASSLIDVVYGYTF.

CDR3 region: CASSSTGNPYYEQYF. The CDR3 nucleotides are TGCGCCAGCAGCTCAACAGGGAATCCCTACTACGAGCAGTACTTC. The chain employs TRBV5-1 and TRBJ2-7; D possibly corresponds to TRBD1 (6 bases). CDR3 length: 15 residues. Germline CDR1 SGHRS, CDR2 YFSETQ. V lost 3 bases and J lost 3, with 16 bases in between.

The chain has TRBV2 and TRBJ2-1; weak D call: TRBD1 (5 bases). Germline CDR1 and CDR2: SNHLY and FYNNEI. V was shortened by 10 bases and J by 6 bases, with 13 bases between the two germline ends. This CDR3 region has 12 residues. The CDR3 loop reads CATPQGSNEQFF. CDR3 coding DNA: TGTGCCACCCCGCAGGGCTCCAATGAGCAGTTCTTC.

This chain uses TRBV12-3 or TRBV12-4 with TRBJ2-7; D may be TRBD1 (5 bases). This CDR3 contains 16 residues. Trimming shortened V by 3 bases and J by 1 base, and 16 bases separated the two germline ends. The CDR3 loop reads CASSFSSPRQSYEQYF. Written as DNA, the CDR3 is TGTGCCAGCAGTTTTTCTTCCCCTAGACAGTCCTACGAGCAGTACTTC.

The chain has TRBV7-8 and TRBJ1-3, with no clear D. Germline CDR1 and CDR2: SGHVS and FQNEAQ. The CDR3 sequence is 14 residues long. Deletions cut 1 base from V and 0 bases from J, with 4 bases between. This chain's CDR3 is CASSLGRSGNTIYF. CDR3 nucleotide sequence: TGTGCCAGCAGCTTAGGCCGCTCTGGAAACACCATATATTTT.

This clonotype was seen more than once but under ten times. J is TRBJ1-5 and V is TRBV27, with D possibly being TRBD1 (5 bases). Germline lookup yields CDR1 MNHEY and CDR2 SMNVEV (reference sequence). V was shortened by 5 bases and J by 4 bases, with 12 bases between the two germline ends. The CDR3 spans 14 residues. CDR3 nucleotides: TGTGCCAGCAGTCCCGGACATTTAAATCAGCCCCAGCATTTT. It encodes CASSPGHLNQPQHF.

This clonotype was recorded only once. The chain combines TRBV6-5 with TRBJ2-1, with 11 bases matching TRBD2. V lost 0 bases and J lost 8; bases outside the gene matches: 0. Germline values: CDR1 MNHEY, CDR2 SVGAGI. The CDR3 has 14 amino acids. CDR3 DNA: TGTGCCAGCAGTTACTCACTAGCGGGAGATGAGCAGTTCTTC. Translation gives CASSYSLAGDEQFF.

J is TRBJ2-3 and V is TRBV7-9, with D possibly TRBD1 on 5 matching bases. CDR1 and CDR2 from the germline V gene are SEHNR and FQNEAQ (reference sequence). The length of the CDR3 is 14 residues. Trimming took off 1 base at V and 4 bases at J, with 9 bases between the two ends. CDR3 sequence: CASSLGQFSDTQYF. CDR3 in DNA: TGTGCCAGCAGCTTAGGACAGTTTTCAGATACGCAGTATTTT.

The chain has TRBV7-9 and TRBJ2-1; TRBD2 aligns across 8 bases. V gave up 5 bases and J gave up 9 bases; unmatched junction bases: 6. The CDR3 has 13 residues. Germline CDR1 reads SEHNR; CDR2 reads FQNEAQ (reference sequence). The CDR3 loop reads CASSHGLAGEQFF. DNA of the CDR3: TGTGCCAGCAGCCACGGACTAGCTGGTGAGCAGTTCTTC.

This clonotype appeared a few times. In nucleotides, the CDR3 is TGCAGCGTGCTTCGGGCTGGTTTCTACGAGCAGTACTTC. Protein: CSVLRAGFYEQYF. The V call is TRBV29-1, the J call TRBJ2-7; D remains ambiguous. CDR1 is SQVTM, CDR2 ANQGSEA, per germline. The V and J ends lost 6 bases and 3 bases respectively, with 15 bases between them. This CDR3 is built from 13 residues.

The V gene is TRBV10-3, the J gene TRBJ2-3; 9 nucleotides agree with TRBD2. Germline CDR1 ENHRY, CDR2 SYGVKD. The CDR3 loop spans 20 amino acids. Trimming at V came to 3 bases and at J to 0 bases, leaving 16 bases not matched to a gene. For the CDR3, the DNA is TGTGCCATCAGTGACGCAGGGGGAGCGGGAGGCAAAATGAGCACAGATACGCAGTATTTT. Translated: CAISDAGGAGGKMSTDTQYF.

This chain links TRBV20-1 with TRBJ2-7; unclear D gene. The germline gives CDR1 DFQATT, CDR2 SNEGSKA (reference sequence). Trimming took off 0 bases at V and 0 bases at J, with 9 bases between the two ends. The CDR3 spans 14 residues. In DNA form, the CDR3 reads TGCAGTGCTAGAGATAGGACGGACTCCTACGAGCAGTACTTC. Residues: CSARDRTDSYEQYF.

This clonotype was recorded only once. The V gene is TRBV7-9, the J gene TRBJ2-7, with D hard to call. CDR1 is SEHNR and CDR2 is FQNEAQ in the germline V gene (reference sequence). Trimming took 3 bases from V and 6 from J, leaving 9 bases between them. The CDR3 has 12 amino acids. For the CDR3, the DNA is TGTGCCAGCAGCTTGGCCAGCACCGAGCAGTACTTC. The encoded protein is CASSLASTEQYF.

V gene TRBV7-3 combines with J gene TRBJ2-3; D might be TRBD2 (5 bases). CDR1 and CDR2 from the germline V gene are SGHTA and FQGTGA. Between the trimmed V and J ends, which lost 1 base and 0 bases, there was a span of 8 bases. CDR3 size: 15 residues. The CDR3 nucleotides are TGTGCCAGCAGCTTAAAGGGCGGGAGCACAGATACGCAGTATTTT. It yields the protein CASSLKGGSTDTQYF.

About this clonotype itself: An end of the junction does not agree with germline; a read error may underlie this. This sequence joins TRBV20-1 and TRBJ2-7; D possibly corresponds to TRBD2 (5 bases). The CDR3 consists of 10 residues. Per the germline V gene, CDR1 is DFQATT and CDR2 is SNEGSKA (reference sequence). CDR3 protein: CSARGYEQYF. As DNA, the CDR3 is TGCAGTGCGAGAGGGTACGAGCAGTACTTC.